The 2 T cell receptor beta chains below were found in one sample sequenced in a study of CD8 T cells in ankylosing spondylitis (dated by TCRdb to about 2017). To prepare the library, 5' RACE was applied. TCRdb shows the sequencer as Illumina HiSeq 2500. TCRdb cleaned the public reads at Q25 with fastp, built clones with MiXCR and kept in-frame beta chains. CDR3 protein sequences are deduplicated, and each keeps its most common genes and DNA. A total of about 230,000 distinct CDR3 sequences appear in this sample, 7% to 10% of them only once. The biggest ten clones account for approximately 5% of the sample. Sequencing was carried out using blood, either unsorted or a sorted T cell fraction (not recorded which). Source of these receptors: a female donor with ankylosing spondylitis or in good health (not recorded which).

The table lists this clonotype with many counts. The J gene is TRBJ2-1, the V gene TRBV28, with 7 bases aligning to TRBD2. CDR3 length: 17 residues. CDR1 and CDR2 from the germline V gene are MDHEN and SYDVKM. The junction had 16 bases not matched to a gene; V was cut back by 4 bases and J by 7 bases. The DNA for the CDR3 is TGTGCCAGCAGTTCTCCCGGAGGAGGCGGGAGTTGGAATGAGCAGTTCTTC. Its translation is CASSSPGGGGSWNEQFF.

This clonotype was found many times. The V and J genes are TRBV20-1 and TRBJ1-3; the D gene is possibly TRBD1 (5 bases). The CDR3 sequence is 12 residues long. Looked up from germline, CDR1 is DFQATT and CDR2 is SNEGSKA (reference sequence). V lost 4 bases, J lost 4 bases, and 8 bases lay in between. CDR3 protein: CSATPGGNTIYF. The DNA for the CDR3 is TGCAGTGCTACTCCAGGGGGAAACACCATATATTTT.